Following are 31 T cell receptor beta chains from one sample sequenced in a study of T-cell reconstitution after alpha-beta-depleted transplantation in children (dated by TCRdb to between 2015 and 2016). Receptor libraries were prepared by PCR. These reads were obtained on an Illumina HiSeq 2500. Molecular barcoding was employed in the preparation of TCR libraries, with unique molecular identifiers being used to normalize TCRbeta repertoire quantification. TCRdb cleaned the public reads at Q25 with fastp, built clones with MiXCR and kept in-frame beta chains. Identical CDR3 proteins give one entry, which carries the most common genes and DNA. The sample table records approximately 590,000 distinct CDR3 sequences; roughly 10% of these occur just once. The top ten clonotypes cover roughly 4% of the sample. This material consisted of PBMCs from the stem cell graft donor, taken from the stem cell graft. The receptors originated from a human donor who donated a stem cell graft to a child with acute myeloid leukemia.

The genes are TRBV28 and TRBJ1-2, with D perhaps matching TRBD1 (6 bases). The CDR3 is 12 residues long. With 7 bases removed from V and 8 bases from J, the gap between germline ends came to 14 bases. Germline CDR1 MDHEN, CDR2 SYDVKM. DNA for the CDR3: TGTGCCAGCACCAGGGGTCTGGGAGGCTACACCTTC. Its protein is CASTRGLGGYTF.

The chain combines TRBV25-1 with TRBJ1-1, with unresolved D. From germline, CDR1 is MGHDK and CDR2 SYGVNS. The CDR3 loop spans 12 amino acids. V was shortened by 6 bases and J by 4 bases, with 9 bases between the two germline ends. The DNA of the CDR3 is TGTGCCAGCAGGCGTTCGAGCACTGAAGCTTTCTTT. Translated: CASRRSSTEAFF.

This clonotype was observed many times. V usage is TRBV11-3 and J usage is TRBJ2-7; 13 nucleotides match TRBD2. The germline V gene encodes CDR1 SGHNT and CDR2 YENEEA. V lost 1 base to trimming and J lost 2 bases; unmatched junction nucleotides: 8. The CDR3 totals 18 residues. The CDR3 is CASSLVPLAGGFAYEQYF. In nucleotides, the CDR3 is TGTGCCAGCAGCTTAGTCCCACTAGCGGGAGGGTTCGCCTACGAGCAGTACTTC.

This clonotype was seen a few times. J is TRBJ2-7 and V is TRBV7-3; 10 positions match TRBD1. The germline gives CDR1 SGHTA, CDR2 FQGTGA. The CDR3 covers 16 residues. V shed 5 bases and J 2 bases; nucleotides not matched to a gene: 9. The CDR3, as DNA: TGTGCCAGCAGCCTCAAGCCGGGACAGGGGCCCTACGAGCAGTACTTC. Translating gives CASSLKPGQGPYEQYF.

The sample holds a few counts of this clonotype. The genes are TRBV5-1 and TRBJ2-1; D remains unclear. The CDR3 covers 14 residues. Germline CDR1 and CDR2: SGHRS and YFSETQ. Trimming removed 2 bases at V and 2 bases at J, with 8 bases between. DNA of the CDR3: TGCGCCAGCAGCTTAAACTTTGCCTACAATGAGCAGTTCTTC. This sequence encodes CASSLNFAYNEQFF.

The chain couples TRBV27 to TRBJ1-1; unclear D gene. CDR3 length: 15 amino acids. V dropped 6 bases and J dropped 0 bases, with 14 bases sitting between them. CDR1 is MNHEY and CDR2 is SMNVEV in the germline V gene (reference sequence). The CDR3 reads CASRGSESLNTEAFF. CDR3 nucleotide sequence: TGTGCCAGCAGAGGGTCCGAGAGCTTGAACACTGAAGCTTTCTTT.

This clonotype has a count of ten or more. The V gene is TRBV12-3 or TRBV12-4, the J gene TRBJ1-3; D gene unclear. CDR3 size: 13 residues. Trimming stripped 3 bases from V and 0 bases from J, with 3 bases between. The CDR3 region is CASSFSSGNTIYF. In DNA form, the CDR3 reads TGTGCCAGCAGTTTTAGCTCTGGAAACACCATATATTTT.

This clonotype has more than one count but fewer than ten. The chain joins TRBV7-3 to TRBJ2-5; D uncertain. This CDR3 region has 15 residues. Trimming removed 0 bases at V and 5 bases at J, with 13 bases between. The germline V gene encodes CDR1 SGHTA and CDR2 FQGTGA. CDR3 nucleotide sequence: TGTGCCAGCAGCTTAACCCTAGGGTTGGGGGAGACCCAGTACTTC. Its protein is CASSLTLGLGETQYF.

As regards this clonotype: At one end the junction does not follow the germline gene, possibly because of a read error. For the CDR3, the DNA is TGTGCCTGCAGTTACCCCCGGACGGGGTCCCTTGAAGCTTTCTTT. Amino acids: CACSYPRTGSLEAFF. The chain couples TRBV6-2 or TRBV6-3 to TRBJ1-1; D is undetermined. The germline CDR1 and CDR2 sequences are MNHEY and SVGEGT. This CDR3 is 15 amino acids long.

This chain joins TRBV27 and TRBJ2-7, with 7 bases fitting TRBD2. CDR1 MNHEY and CDR2 SMNVEV come from the germline V gene (reference sequence). V was pared by 2 bases and J by 4 bases, with 11 bases of the junction left unmatched. CDR3 length: 16 amino acids. This chain's CDR3 is CASSLEGAAGGYEQYF. The DNA for the CDR3 is TGTGCCAGCAGTTTAGAGGGAGCGGCCGGGGGGTACGAGCAGTACTTC.

The chain links TRBV7-2 to TRBJ2-2, with no clear D. V lost 1 base, J lost 5 bases, and 11 bases lay in between. Germline V gene data show CDR1 as SGHTA and CDR2 as FQGNSA. The CDR3 covers 15 residues. Written as DNA, the CDR3 is TGTGCCAGCAGCTTAGAGTTCAGCAGAACCGGGGAGCTGTTTTTT. It codes for CASSLEFSRTGELFF.

The V gene is TRBV20-1, the J gene TRBJ2-1; perhaps D is TRBD1 or TRBD2 (5 bases each). The V end was cut by 0 bases, the J end by 6 bases, with 12 bases between. There are 14 residues in the CDR3. Germline CDR1 and CDR2: DFQATT and SNEGSKA (reference sequence). The CDR3 nucleotides are TGCAGTGCTAGAGATCGGGGCCCAACCAATGAGCAGTTCTTC. This translates into CSARDRGPTNEQFF.

This clonotype was observed a few times. This rearrangement joins TRBV6-5 to TRBJ1-3, with D unresolved. Germline V lookup: CDR1 MNHEY, CDR2 SVGAGI. The CDR3 consists of 18 residues. Trimming pared 0 bases from V and 0 bases from J, leaving 15 bases between. The CDR3 here is CASSYSFTPGTSGNTIYF. The DNA of the CDR3 is TGTGCCAGCAGTTACTCGTTCACCCCAGGAACCTCTGGAAACACCATATATTTT.

This clonotype was counted at least ten times. V usage is TRBV20-1 and J usage is TRBJ1-4; D call uncertain. Germline V lookup: CDR1 DFQATT, CDR2 SNEGSKA (reference sequence). The ends were cut back, 4 bases at V and 2 bases at J, with 8 bases in the middle. The CDR3 covers 13 residues. The chain's CDR3 is CSANRITNEKLFF. In DNA form, the CDR3 reads TGCAGTGCTAACCGAATTACTAATGAAAAACTGTTTTTT.

This clonotype was counted many times. The chain couples TRBV5-1 to TRBJ2-1, with 8 positions matching TRBD2. The length of the CDR3 is 15 residues. The V gene's germline CDR1 is SGHRS and CDR2 YFSETQ. V was pared by 4 bases and J by 6 bases, with 9 bases of the junction left unmatched. CDR3 in amino acids: CASSPTAGGGNEQFF. DNA for the CDR3: TGCGCCAGCAGCCCGACGGCGGGAGGAGGCAATGAGCAGTTCTTC.

The chain links TRBV11-2 to TRBJ2-1, with D possibly being TRBD2 (6 bases). CDR3 length: 18 amino acids. Germline CDR1 and CDR2: SGHAT and FQNNGV. V lost 6 bases, J lost 3 bases, and 24 bases lay in between. The CDR3 reads CASRISISGTGGYNEQFF. DNA of the CDR3: TGTGCCAGCAGGATCTCTATTTCTGGGACCGGGGGCTACAATGAGCAGTTCTTC.

This clonotype was observed a few times. V gene TRBV6-2 or TRBV6-3 combines with J gene TRBJ2-7, with 8 bases identical to TRBD2. Germline V gene data show CDR1 as MNHEY and CDR2 as SVGEGT. V shed 4 bases and J 6 bases; nucleotides not matched to a gene: 11. The CDR3 has 15 residues. The CDR3 nucleotides are TGTGCCAGCAGTTCTACCGGGACTAGTAGCCTCGAGCAGTACTTC. Amino acids: CASSSTGTSSLEQYF.

The chain employs TRBV9 and TRBJ2-1, with no clear D. This CDR3 spans 13 amino acids. Trimming stripped 3 bases from V and 8 bases from J, with 12 bases between. Per the germline V gene, CDR1 is SGDLS and CDR2 is YYNGEE. The CDR3 sequence: CASSADAPHEQFF. The CDR3 region has the DNA TGTGCCAGCAGCGCGGACGCTCCGCATGAGCAGTTCTTC.

The chain combines TRBV3-1 with TRBJ2-7; TRBD2 agrees at 7 bases. In germline, CDR1 is LGHDT, CDR2 YNNKEL (reference sequence). This CDR3 comprises 14 residues. Trimming cost V 8 bases and J 5 bases; bases outside gene matches: 12. CDR3 loop: CASGRSGISDEQYF. The CDR3 DNA sequence: TGTGCCAGCGGCCGAAGCGGGATTTCGGACGAGCAGTACTTC.

In its sample, this clonotype was seen many times. The V and J genes are TRBV10-3 and TRBJ2-1; 13 positions agree with TRBD2. Germline assignment: CDR1 ENHRY and CDR2 SYGVKD. Losses at the gene ends were 4 bases for V and 9 bases for J; bases not matched to a gene: 3. This CDR3 comprises 14 residues. The CDR3 loop reads CAISGTSGRTEQFF. For the CDR3, the DNA is TGTGCCATCAGTGGGACTAGCGGGAGAACTGAGCAGTTCTTC.

This clonotype has more than one count but fewer than ten. This chain joins TRBV5-5 and TRBJ1-1; possibly TRBD1 for D (5 bases). The CDR3 spans 14 residues. The germline V and J ends were trimmed by 5 bases and 1 base, with 12 bases remaining between them. Germline CDR1 is SGHKS and CDR2 is YYEKEE (reference sequence). The CDR3 coding sequence is TGTGCCAGCAGGCGGGAAGGGGCGAACACTGAAGCTTTCTTT. It yields the protein CASRREGANTEAFF.

This clonotype was recorded at least ten times. This sequence joins TRBV20-1 and TRBJ2-1; 13 bases are shared with TRBD2. This CDR3 has 17 amino acids. V lost 0 bases, J lost 7 bases, and 9 bases stayed unmatched. Germline values: CDR1 DFQATT, CDR2 SNEGSKA (reference sequence). CDR3 sequence (DNA): TGCAGTGCTAGAGATCCTCGGACTAGCGGGAGTGGGAATGAGCAGTTCTTC. Translating it yields CSARDPRTSGSGNEQFF.

This clonotype was seen only a few times. The genes are TRBV20-1 and TRBJ2-3; 7 nucleotides align to TRBD2. Per the germline V gene, CDR1 is DFQATT and CDR2 is SNEGSKA (reference sequence). The CDR3 extends over 15 amino acids. The V segment lost 4 bases and the J segment 4 bases; nucleotides outside the gene matches: 11. DNA of the CDR3: TGCAGTGCTACCCGGGGCGGGAGTCGCCCAGATACGCAGTATTTT. It yields the protein CSATRGGSRPDTQYF.

Many counts were recorded for this clonotype. V usage is TRBV12-3 or TRBV12-4 and J usage is TRBJ2-2, with D perhaps TRBD2 (6 bases). This CDR3 has 12 amino acids. The germline V and J ends were trimmed by 7 bases and 6 bases, with 9 bases remaining between them. The CDR3, as DNA: TGTGCCAGCAAGACTAGAGCCGGGGAGCTGTTTTTT. Its protein is CASKTRAGELFF.

This CDR3 is CSGLGSSYNEQFF. The CDR3 DNA is TGCAGTGGATTAGGGAGCTCCTACAATGAGCAGTTCTTC. The chain links TRBV20-1 to TRBJ2-1; D may be TRBD2 (5 bases). The V end lost 7 bases, the J end lost 0 bases, and 10 bases lay between the germline ends. CDR3 length: 13 amino acids. The V gene's germline CDR1 is DFQATT and CDR2 SNEGSKA (reference sequence).

This clonotype has a count of ten or more. This chain connects TRBV6-5 to TRBJ2-6, with D perhaps TRBD1 or TRBD2 (7 bases each). CDR1 and CDR2 from the germline V gene are MNHEY and SVGAGI. The CDR3 runs to 16 residues. V was trimmed by 8 bases and J by 2 bases, leaving 16 bases between them. CDR3 coding DNA: TGTGCCAGCCGGCCCAGGGGGGGAGCTGGGGCCAACGTCCTGACTTTC. Amino acid sequence: CASRPRGGAGANVLTF.

The V gene is TRBV6-2 or TRBV6-3, the J gene TRBJ1-1; TRBD1 is a possible D gene (5 bases). Trimming removed 8 bases from V and 0 bases from J, with 7 bases in between. This CDR3 is built from 12 residues. Per germline, CDR1 MNHEY and CDR2 SVGEGT. The CDR3 bases are TGTGCCAGCGGGGGGTTGAACACTGAAGCTTTCTTT. It yields the protein CASGGLNTEAFF.

This clonotype has only a few counts. V usage is TRBV30 and J usage is TRBJ2-7, with TRBD1 matching 10 bases. This CDR3 is 11 amino acids long. From germline, CDR1 is GTSNPN and CDR2 SVGIG (reference sequence). CDR3 loop: CAGTGDYEQYF. The CDR3 DNA reads as TGTGCTGGGACAGGGGACTACGAGCAGTACTTC.

The J gene is TRBJ2-1, the V gene TRBV3-1; the D is unclear. CDR1 and CDR2 (germline): LGHDT, YNNKEL (reference sequence). V dropped 4 bases and J dropped 12 bases, with 25 bases sitting between them. The CDR3 spans 16 residues. CDR3 nucleotides: TGTGCCAGCAGCCGGCAATTAGGCGAGAGAACCAAGGGGCAGTTCTTC. Encoded protein: CASSRQLGERTKGQFF.

This chain uses TRBV6-2 or TRBV6-3 with TRBJ2-7, with TRBD1 matching 7 bases. The CDR3 is 15 amino acids. Germline CDR1 and CDR2: MNHEY and SVGEGT. V lost 6 bases, J lost 0 bases, and 8 bases stayed unmatched. The CDR3 region has the DNA TGTGCCAGCAGCTACCTGGGGGACAGCTCCTACGAGCAGTACTTC. It yields the protein CASSYLGDSSYEQYF.

Ten or more counts support this clonotype. This chain links TRBV20-1 with TRBJ1-5, with D unclear. The CDR3 runs to 13 residues. Germline loops: CDR1 DFQATT, CDR2 SNEGSKA (reference sequence). V was cut by 5 bases and J by 5 bases, with 13 bases left in between. This chain's CDR3 is CSASGGVHQPQHF. The CDR3 nucleotides are TGCAGTGCTTCGGGAGGAGTCCATCAGCCCCAGCATTTT.